What follows are 19 T cell receptor beta chains derived from one specimen sequenced in a study of OX40 agonist ivuxolimab in advanced cancers. Only in-frame clones appear in the TCRdb table, and some are missing; sequencing was by immunoSEQ multiplex PCR. The sample lists about 110,000 clones; 75% to 95% were seen once. Sample: CD4+ or CD8+ T cells sorted from blood, taken in a trial of the OX40 agonist ivuxolimab. These receptor sequences come from an adult with an advanced solid tumor such as melanoma, head and neck, liver or kidney cancer.

The V call is TRBV28, the J call TRBJ1-4; D is unclear. With 10 bases removed from V and 10 bases from J, the gap between germline ends came to 16 bases. The CDR3 sequence is 12 residues long. CDR1 is MDHEN and CDR2 is SYDVKM in the germline V gene. The CDR3 here is CATTGYVGKLFF. The CDR3 DNA reads as TGTGCCACTACGGGTTACGTTGGAAAACTGTTTTTT.

The genes are TRBV9 and TRBJ1-1; D perhaps matches TRBD1 (5 bases). The CDR3 consists of 17 residues. CDR1 is SGDLS, CDR2 YYNGEE, per germline. V was cut by 5 bases and J by 0 bases, with 20 bases left in between. CDR3 DNA: TGTGCCAGCAGTGGGGGGGTCGTTGGTAGCGTGAACACTGAAGCTTTCTTT. Translation gives CASSGGVVGSVNTEAFF. The whole variable domain, remainder taken from reference TRBV9 and TRBJ1-1, is DSGVTQTPKHLITATGQRVTLRCSPRSGDLSVYWYQQSLDQGLQFLIQYYNGEERAKGNILERFSAQQFPDLHSELNLSSLELGDSALYFCASSGGVVGSVNTEAFFGQGTRLTVV.

The gene calls are TRBV18 and TRBJ2-1; D is possibly TRBD1 (5 bases). The V and J ends lost 2 bases and 5 bases respectively, with 13 bases between them. The CDR3 consists of 15 residues. Germline CDR1 KGHSH, CDR2 LQKENI. Here the CDR3 DNA reads TGTGCCAGCTCACCAGGGGCTAGTACCAACAATGAGCAGTTCTTC. This sequence encodes CASSPGASTNNEQFF. The full variable domain, rest sourced from reference TRBV18 and TRBJ2-1, is NAGVMQNPRHLVRRRGQEARLRCSPMKGHSHVYWYRQLPEEGLKFMVYLQKENIIDESGMPKERFSAEFPKEGPSILRIQQVVRGDSAAYFCASSPGASTNNEQFFGPGTRLTVL.

The V gene is TRBV7-2, the J gene TRBJ2-1; D is perhaps TRBD1 (6 bases). The V gene's germline CDR1 is SGHTA and CDR2 FQGNSA. V was clipped by 4 bases and J by 7 bases, with 17 bases between them. CDR3 length: 15 residues. In DNA, the CDR3 is TGTGCCAGCAGCTCAACAGGGTTCGATATGAATGAGCAGTTCTTC. Protein product: CASSSTGFDMNEQFF.

In DNA, the CDR3 is TGTGCCAGCGCCGGCGGGGCTTGGAATTCACCCCTCCACTTT. It codes for CASAGGAWNSPLHF. The chain combines TRBV25-1 with TRBJ1-6; D is perhaps TRBD1 (5 bases). CDR1 is MGHDK and CDR2 is SYGVNS in the germline V gene. V lost 8 bases to trimming and J lost 7 bases, with 15 bases between them. CDR3 length equals 14 residues.

This sequence joins TRBV28 and TRBJ2-7; 7 nucleotides agree with TRBD2. Germline CDR1 MDHEN, CDR2 SYDVKM. Trimming removed 7 bases from V and 7 bases from J; junction bases left unmatched: 7. The CDR3 has 12 amino acids. CDR3 DNA: TGTGCCAGCACTGGGGGGGATTGGGAGCAGTACTTC. Encoded protein: CASTGGDWEQYF.

As for this clone: The same CDR3 also results from other DNA sequences found in this sample. The V gene is TRBV30, the J gene TRBJ2-7; D is undetermined. This CDR3 has 11 amino acids. The germline V and J ends were trimmed by 1 base and 2 bases, with 3 bases remaining between them. Germline loops: CDR1 GTSNPN, CDR2 SVGIG (reference sequence). DNA for the CDR3: TGTGCCTGGAGTGCCACCTACGAGCAGTACTTC. It specifies CAWSATYEQYF.

J is TRBJ1-4 and V is TRBV25-1; D uncertain. Germline assignment: CDR1 MGHDK and CDR2 SYGVNS. The CDR3 has 15 amino acids. Between the trimmed V and J ends, which lost 2 bases and 5 bases, there was a span of 12 bases. The CDR3 sequence is CASSETTIDNEKLFF. The CDR3 DNA reads as TGTGCCAGCAGTGAAACCACTATTGACAATGAAAAACTGTTTTTT.

The rearrangement uses TRBV6-6 and TRBJ1-2; D possibly corresponds to TRBD1 (5 bases). The CDR3 has 16 residues. Trimming stripped 7 bases from V and 0 bases from J, with 18 bases between. Germline V gene sequence: CDR1 MNHNY, CDR2 SVGAGI (reference sequence). The CDR3: CASIARQQTANYGYTF. The CDR3 bases are TGTGCCAGCATCGCCCGACAACAGACAGCTAACTATGGCTACACCTTC.

This chain uses TRBV9 with TRBJ2-7; TRBD2 is a possible D gene (5 bases). The CDR3 sequence is 12 residues long. The germline CDR1 and CDR2 sequences are SGDLS and YYNGEE. Trimming shortened V by 7 bases and J by 7 bases, and 15 bases separated the two germline ends. The DNA for the CDR3 is TGTGCCAGCGGACTGGTTCTTGGAGAGCAGTACTTC. Translating gives CASGLVLGEQYF.

The V call is TRBV4-1, the J call TRBJ2-7, with D perhaps matching TRBD2 (6 bases). The germline V and J ends were trimmed by 2 bases and 0 bases, with 14 bases remaining between them. This CDR3 is 16 amino acids long. The germline V gene encodes CDR1 MGHRA and CDR2 YSYEKL. The DNA of the CDR3 is TGCGCCAGCAGCCAAACGTCGGGAGTCAGCTCCTACGAGCAGTACTTC. Its protein product is CASSQTSGVSSYEQYF.

This clone was found a few times. V usage is TRBV7-9 and J usage is TRBJ1-5, with D possibly matching TRBD1 (5 bases). Per the germline V gene, CDR1 is SEHNR and CDR2 is FQNEAQ (reference sequence). Trimming stripped 5 bases from V and 0 bases from J, with 11 bases between. The CDR3 is 15 residues long. DNA of the CDR3: TGTGCCAGCAGCCCCGGGGGAAGTAGCAATCAGCCCCAGCATTTT. It is translated as CASSPGGSSNQPQHF.

This sequence joins TRBV6-6 and TRBJ1-2, with 7 nucleotides matching TRBD1. The V gene end was trimmed by 6 bases and the J gene end by 5 bases; junction bases not matched to a gene: 12. The CDR3 has 15 amino acids. Germline CDR1 and CDR2: MNHNY and SVGAGI (reference sequence). Written as DNA, the CDR3 is TGTGCCAGCAGGTCCCTTAGGGGGACAGATTATGGCTACACCTTC. Translating it yields CASRSLRGTDYGYTF.

The chain employs TRBV28 and TRBJ2-7, with 8 bases fitting TRBD1. Germline trimming cut 3 bases from V and 2 bases from J; bases unmatched to any gene: 3. CDR3 length equals 14 residues. Germline-derived CDR1 and CDR2 are MDHEN and SYDVKM. The DNA for the CDR3 is TGTGCCAGCAGTTTCGTGACAGGGGCCTACGAGCAGTACTTC. It is translated as CASSFVTGAYEQYF.

CDR3 sequence (DNA): TGTGCCAGCAGCTTAGTGGGGCCGGGACAGTTGAGCTCTGGAAACACCATATATTTT. This gives the protein CASSLVGPGQLSSGNTIYF. The chain links TRBV7-2 to TRBJ1-3, with 7 nucleotides matching TRBD1. Unmatched junction bases numbered 12, after V lost 1 base and J lost 0 bases. Per germline, CDR1 SGHTA and CDR2 FQGNSA. The CDR3 sequence is 19 residues long.

This rearrangement joins TRBV7-2 to TRBJ1-3, with 10 nucleotides matching TRBD1. Germline V CDR1 and CDR2: SGHTA, FQGNSA. The CDR3 length is 16 residues. Trimming at V came to 4 bases and at J to 2 bases, leaving 5 bases not matched to a gene. CDR3 sequence (DNA): TGTGCCAGCAGCTCGGGACAGGGGTCCACTGGAAACACCATATATTTT. It is translated as CASSSGQGSTGNTIYF.

The chain has TRBV7-2 and TRBJ1-1; D ambiguous. The CDR3 is made up of 13 amino acids. Trimming pared 5 bases from V and 3 bases from J, leaving 10 bases between. The germline CDR1 and CDR2 sequences are SGHTA and FQGNSA. CDR3 loop: CASSVTRDTEAFF. The CDR3 DNA is TGTGCCAGCAGCGTAACACGGGACACTGAAGCTTTCTTT.

The chain employs TRBV28 and TRBJ2-2, with 7 bases that match TRBD1. In germline, CDR1 is MDHEN, CDR2 SYDVKM. The CDR3 consists of 15 residues. Trimming cost V 6 bases and J 0 bases; bases outside gene matches: 4. This CDR3 is CASRGGTANTGELFF. In DNA form, the CDR3 reads TGTGCCAGCAGAGGTGGGACAGCGAACACCGGGGAGCTGTTTTTT.

The genes are TRBV4-2 and TRBJ2-7; TRBD1 agrees at 10 bases. This CDR3 comprises 14 residues. CDR1 is LGHNA, CDR2 YNFKEQ, per germline. Unmatched junction bases numbered 4, after V lost 4 bases and J lost 4 bases. CDR3 residues: CASSRQGAWYEQYF. The CDR3 DNA sequence: TGTGCCAGCAGCCGACAGGGGGCTTGGTACGAGCAGTACTTC.